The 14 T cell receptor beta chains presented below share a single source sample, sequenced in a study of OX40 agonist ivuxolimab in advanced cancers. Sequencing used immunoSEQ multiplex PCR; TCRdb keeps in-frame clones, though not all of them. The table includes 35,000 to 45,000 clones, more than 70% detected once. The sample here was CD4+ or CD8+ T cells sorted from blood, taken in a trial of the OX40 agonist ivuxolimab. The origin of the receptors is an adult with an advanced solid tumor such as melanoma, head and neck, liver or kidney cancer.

CDR3 coding DNA: TGTGCCAGCAGCTTAAGGGGTAGCACGAGGACAGGGGCCTACAATGAGCAGTTCTTC. As protein: CASSLRGSTRTGAYNEQFF. The chain couples TRBV7-3 to TRBJ2-1; 9 bases line up with TRBD1. Germline-derived CDR1 and CDR2 are SGHTA and FQGTGA. The CDR3 has 19 amino acids. V lost 1 base and J lost 2; bases outside the gene matches: 12.

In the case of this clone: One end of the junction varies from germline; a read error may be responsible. The CDR3 bases are TGTGCCAGCAGCCCGCTCGGAGGGAGCTCCCACGAGCAGTACTTC. Protein product: CASSPLGGSSHEQYF. The chain couples TRBV7-3 to TRBJ2-7; TRBD2 might be the D (6 bases). CDR1 and CDR2 (germline): SGHTA, FQGTGA. CDR3 size: 15 residues.

CDR3: CASSDSSDHNEQFF. In DNA, the CDR3 is TGTGCCAGCAGTGACTCGAGCGACCACAATGAGCAGTTCTTC. The V and J genes are TRBV6-4 and TRBJ2-1; D remains unclear. CDR1 and CDR2 from the germline V gene are MRHNA and SNTAGT. V lost 0 bases to trimming and J lost 5 bases, with 8 bases between them. This CDR3 is built from 14 residues.

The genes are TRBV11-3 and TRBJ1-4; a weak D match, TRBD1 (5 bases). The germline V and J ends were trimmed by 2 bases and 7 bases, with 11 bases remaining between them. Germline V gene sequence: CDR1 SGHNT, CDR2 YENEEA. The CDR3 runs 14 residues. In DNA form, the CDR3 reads TGTGCCAGCAGCTTACTGCAGGGCTCTGAAAAACTGTTTTTT. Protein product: CASSLLQGSEKLFF. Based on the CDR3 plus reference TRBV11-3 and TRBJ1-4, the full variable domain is EAGVVQSPRYKIIEKKQPVAFWCNPISGHNTLYWYLQNLGQGPELLIRYENEEAVDDSQLPKDRFSAERLKGVDSTLKIQPAELGDSAVYLCASSLLQGSEKLFFGSGTQLSVL.

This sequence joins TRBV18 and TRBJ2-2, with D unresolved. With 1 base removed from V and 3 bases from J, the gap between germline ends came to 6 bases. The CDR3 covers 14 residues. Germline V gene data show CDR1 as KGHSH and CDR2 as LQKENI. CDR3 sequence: CASSPRDYTGELFF. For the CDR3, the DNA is TGTGCCAGCTCACCACGGGATTACACCGGGGAGCTGTTTTTT.

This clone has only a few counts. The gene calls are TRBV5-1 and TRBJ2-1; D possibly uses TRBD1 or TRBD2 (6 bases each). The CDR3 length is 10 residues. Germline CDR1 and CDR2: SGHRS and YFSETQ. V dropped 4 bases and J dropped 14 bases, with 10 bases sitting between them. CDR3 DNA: TGCGCCAGCAGCGGGGGGCGCGAGTTCTTC. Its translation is CASSGGREFF.

This CDR3 is CATSRDLTMNEQYV. CDR3 nucleotide sequence: TGTGCCACCAGCAGAGACTTGACGATGAACGAGCAGTACGTC. The genes are TRBV15 and TRBJ2-7; D uncertain. Germline-derived CDR1 and CDR2 are LNHNV and YYDKDF (reference sequence). V was shortened by 0 bases and J by 5 bases, with 11 bases between the two germline ends. The length of the CDR3 is 14 residues.

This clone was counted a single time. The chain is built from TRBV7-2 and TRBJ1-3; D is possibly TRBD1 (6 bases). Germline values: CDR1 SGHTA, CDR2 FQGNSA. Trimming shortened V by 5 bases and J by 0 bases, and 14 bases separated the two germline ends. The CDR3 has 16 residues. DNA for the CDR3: TGTGCCAGCAGCCGGACAGACTTTATCTCTGGAAACACCATATATTTT. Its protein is CASSRTDFISGNTIYF.

This chain's CDR3 is CASSREDTQYF. The CDR3 bases are TGTGCCAGCAGTCGGGAGGATACGCAGTATTTT. The chain is built from TRBV6-6 and TRBJ2-3; D is possibly TRBD2 (6 bases). Germline CDR1 MNHNY, CDR2 SVGAGI (reference sequence). The V end was cut by 5 bases, the J end by 6 bases, with 6 bases between. The CDR3 consists of 11 residues.

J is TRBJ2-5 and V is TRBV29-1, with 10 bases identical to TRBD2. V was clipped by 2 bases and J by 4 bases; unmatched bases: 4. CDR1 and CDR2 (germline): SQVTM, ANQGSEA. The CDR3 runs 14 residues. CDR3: CSVESASGGETQYF. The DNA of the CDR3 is TGCAGCGTTGAATCGGCTAGCGGGGGAGAGACCCAGTACTTC. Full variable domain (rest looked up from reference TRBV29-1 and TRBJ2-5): SAVISQKPSRDICQRGTSLTIQCQVDSQVTMMFWYRQQPGQSLTLIATANQGSEATYESGFVIDKFPISRPNLTFSTLTVSNMSPEDSSIYLCSVESASGGETQYFGPGTRLLVL.

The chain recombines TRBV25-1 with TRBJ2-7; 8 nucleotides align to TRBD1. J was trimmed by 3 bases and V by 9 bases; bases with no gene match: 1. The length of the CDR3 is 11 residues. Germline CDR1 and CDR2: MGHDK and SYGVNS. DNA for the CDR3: TGTGCCAGTACAGGGGGCTACGAGCAGTACGTC. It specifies CASTGGYEQYV.

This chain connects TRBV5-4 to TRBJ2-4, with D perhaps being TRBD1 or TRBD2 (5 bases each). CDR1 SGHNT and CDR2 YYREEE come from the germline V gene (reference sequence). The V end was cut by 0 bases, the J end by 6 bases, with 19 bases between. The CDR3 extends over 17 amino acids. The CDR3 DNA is TGTGCCAGCAGCTTGGCTGGGCAGGGCGGAGGTTCAAACATTCAGTACTTC. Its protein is CASSLAGQGGGSNIQYF.

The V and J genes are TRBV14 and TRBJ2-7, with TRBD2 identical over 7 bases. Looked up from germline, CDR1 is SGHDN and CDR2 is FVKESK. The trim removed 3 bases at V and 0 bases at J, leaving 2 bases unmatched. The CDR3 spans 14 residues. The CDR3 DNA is TGTGCCAGCAGCCACTGGACTAGCTCCTACGAGCAGTACTTC. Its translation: CASSHWTSSYEQYF.

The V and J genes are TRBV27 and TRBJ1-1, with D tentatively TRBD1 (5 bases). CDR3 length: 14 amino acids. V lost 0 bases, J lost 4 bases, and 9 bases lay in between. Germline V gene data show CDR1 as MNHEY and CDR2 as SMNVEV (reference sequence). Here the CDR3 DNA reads TGTGCCAGCAGTTTATCGGCAGGGTTCACTGAAGCTTTCTTT. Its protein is CASSLSAGFTEAFF.